This T cell receptor (beta chain) was sequenced in a study of T cells in Graves' hyperthyroidism and ophthalmopathy. CDR1 is ENHRY and CDR2 is SYGVKD in the germline V gene. V shed 6 bases and J 8 bases; nucleotides not matched to a gene: 10. The CDR3 length is 14 residues. Amplified regions were TCR beta CDR3 sequences from RNA transcripts. HTBI primers were used for first-round RT-PCR of the TCR CDR3. TCRdb reanalysed the multiplex PCR reads using MiXCR and keeps one entry per CDR3 protein. Altogether 530,000 or so distinct CDR3 sequences are present, 15% to 20% being singletons, with the ten largest covering 15% to 20%.

The V gene is TRBV10-3, the J gene TRBJ1-2; TRBD1 matches at 9 bases. The sequencing input was blood. The TCR originated in a woman between 18 and 29 years old with Graves' ophthalmopathy. This chain's CDR3 is CAISELQGAGGYTF. Here the CDR3 DNA reads TGTGCCATCAGCGAACTACAGGGGGCAGGGGGCTACACCTTC.